The present TCR beta chain was sequenced within a study of T cell responses to AZD1222 COVID-19 vaccine (dated by TCRdb to the early 2020s). Broadly, across the study: TCR sequencing covered fewer than 250 trial participants: about 210 given two doses of AZD1222 and about 26 given two doses of MenACWY control vaccine. Trial participants were enrolled by age into subgroups of 18-55, 56-69 and 70-plus years, and around 150, 28 and 57 TCR-sequenced participants, respectively, were included in these subgroups.

The CDR3 regions of human TCRbeta chains were subjected to immunosequencing. The original pipeline was this. Repertoire TCRs were matched against a reference library of SARS-CoV-2-specific TCRs generated with the MIRA antigen-specificity platform. Breadth meant the fraction of unique TCRs that were SARS-CoV-2-associated, whereas depth meant the fraction of total T cells that were SARS-CoV-2-associated. Using the MIRA data, each spike-specific TCR was mapped to the spike region that the TCR reacts to and placed in a CD4 or CD8 class. Log10-transformed breadth and depth values were compared by one-way ANOVA with Sidak's multiple comparisons tests. In its TCRdb copy, this immuneACCESS table keeps in-frame sequences only and misses some clones. Where compared with another copy, unresolved V genes explain less than half of these, and the others have no known cause. From that table come the V and J calls and clone size; the DNA was used to work out D and trimming. This sample lists around 270,000 clones; around 93% were detected once. 0.55% of the sample comes from the top ten.

Trimming takes 7 bases off V and 3 bases off J; junction bases not matched to a gene: 6. CDR3 length: 15 amino acids, cysteine to phenylalanine. Of all the DNA, just the CDR3 is kept, 45 bases in frame from base 1. The germline V gene specifies SGHTA as CDR1 and FQGNSA as CDR2. Per the publication, the time point label means: about 28 days (+/-7) after the second vaccine dose. Because spike-specific TCR depth and breadth did not differ between the two schedules, AZD1222 recipients who got a second dose at roughly 4 weeks were pooled with those who got a second dose at roughly 12 weeks. Samples from vaccinated people were obtained from the UK trials COV001 and COV002, which included a single-blind randomized controlled phase 2/3 trial of AZD1222 (ChAdOx1 nCoV-19) in healthy adults. Trial participant PBMC samples were collected at day 0 and day 28 after the second dose for TCRbeta chain sequencing.

Beyond this particular receptor, the publication reports: Vaccine-associated CD4 TCRs spanned the whole spike protein, with dominant responses in regions 160-218 and 743-854. Because no samples from the day 14 peak response were available, repertoires could be characterized only after the peak T cell response. Spike-specific TCR breadth and depth rose significantly after two AZD1222 doses compared with day 0 and with MenACWY recipients. Conclusions about previously exposed vaccinees were limited because only six or seven AZD1222 recipients were SARS-CoV-2 seropositive at baseline. Most participants were white British and females outnumbered males, and the authors suggested that clonal diversity may have been underestimated. Reportedly, close to half of the unique spike-specific TCRs recognized epitopes lying outside the regions that are mutated in the B.1.351 and B.1.1.7 variants. The 56-69-year group was small, and its depth increase did not reach significance, likely because of low power.

In the case of this clone: It has no known antigen specificity. The input lacks base qualities; no much larger clone sits a single base away.

The TCR was taken from an adult who received the AZD1222 COVID-19 vaccine. This chain is built from TRBV7-2 and TRBJ2-1; 10 middle bases align to TRBD2. Sample: peripheral blood, taken 28 days after the second AZD1222 dose. The nucleotide sequence is TGTGCCAGCAACGGACTAGCGGATAACTACAATGAGCAGTTCTTC. Its amino acids are CASNGLADNYNEQFF. With the rest looked up from the reference TRBV7-2 and TRBJ2-1 genes rather than sequenced, the full variable domain is GAGVSQSPSNKVTEKGKDVELRCDPISGHTALYWYRQSLGQGLEFLIYFQGNSAPDKSGLPSDRFSAERTGGSVSTLTIQRTQQEDSAVYLCASNGLADNYNEQFFGPGTRLTVL.